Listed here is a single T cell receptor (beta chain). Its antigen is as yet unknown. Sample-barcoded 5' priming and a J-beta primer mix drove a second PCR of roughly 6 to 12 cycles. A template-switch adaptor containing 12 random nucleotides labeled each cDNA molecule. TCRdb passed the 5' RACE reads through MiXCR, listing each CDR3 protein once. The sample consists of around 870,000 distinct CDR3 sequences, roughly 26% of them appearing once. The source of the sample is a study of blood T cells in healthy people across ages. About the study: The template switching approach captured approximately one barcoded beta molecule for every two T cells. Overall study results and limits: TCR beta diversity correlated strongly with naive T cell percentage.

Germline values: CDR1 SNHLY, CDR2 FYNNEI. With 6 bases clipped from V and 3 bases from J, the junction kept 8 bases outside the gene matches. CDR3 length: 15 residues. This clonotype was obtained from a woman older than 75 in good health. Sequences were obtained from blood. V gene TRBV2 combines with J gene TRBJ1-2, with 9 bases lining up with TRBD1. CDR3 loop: CASREQGALYYGYTF. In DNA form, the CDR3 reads TGTGCCAGCAGGGAACAGGGGGCCCTCTACTATGGCTACACCTTC.